This T cell receptor beta chain is from a study of tumor-infiltrating lymphocytes in primary liver carcinoma. Turning to the study itself: The study obtained roughly 3.65 to 7.13 million productive TCRbeta reads per sample, similar across tissue types. Study-level points and caveats: Tumors carried a top-250-clone fraction significantly exceeding that of blood (p = 0.039).

The template, roughly 0.45 ug total RNA, yielded TCR beta cDNA made with a constant-region primer. Investigators got TCR beta libraries out of three nested multiplex PCR rounds, done with slightly modified ARM-PCR. The two initial PCR rounds, nine to eleven cycles each, used TRBV1-TRBV30 forward and C-beta reverse primers. TCRdb re-analysed the multiplex PCR reads in MiXCR, keeping a single row per CDR3 protein. Of around 170,000 distinct CDR3 sequences in the sample, over 45% were seen once. V lost 5 bases to trimming and J lost 2 bases, with 13 bases between them. The CDR3 totals 13 residues. From germline, CDR1 is SQVTM and CDR2 ANQGSEA. Germline DNA was also extracted, with blood RNA taken from unsorted whole blood. Turning to this clonotype: Antigen unknown.

The origin of this receptor is a man aged 35 to 55 with primary liver carcinoma and hepatitis B virus infection. The sample consisted of peripheral blood. The J gene is TRBJ2-7, the V gene TRBV29-1; D unresolved. The CDR3 loop reads CSVLRPMTYEQYF. The CDR3 DNA sequence: TGCAGCGTTCTGAGACCGATGACCTACGAGCAGTACTTC.